Below are 21 T cell receptor beta chains sequenced from a single sample in a study of T-cell memory formation after mild COVID-19. MiXCR, run by TCRdb on the 5' RACE reads, gives a single entry per CDR3 protein. This table has approximately 410,000 distinct CDR3 sequences, 20% to 25% appearing once. Sequencing was performed on PBMCs or a T cell subset sorted from them (not recorded which). Receptors originate from an adult woman who had mild COVID-19 (a few samples of this study predate the infection). Cell type and time point are not known.

The chain joins TRBV6-2 or TRBV6-3 to TRBJ1-2, with no clear D. Germline values: CDR1 MNHEY, CDR2 SVGEGT. V gave up 5 bases and J gave up 3 bases, with 13 bases separating them. The CDR3 has 14 amino acids. As DNA, the CDR3 is TGTGCCAGCAGTCAAAATAAGATTTACTATGGCTACACCTTC. Protein sequence: CASSQNKIYYGYTF.

This rearrangement joins TRBV7-9 to TRBJ2-5; 8 bases match TRBD2. The germline V gene has CDR1 SEHNR and CDR2 FQNEAQ (reference sequence). V shed 1 base and J 7 bases; nucleotides not matched to a gene: 8. The CDR3 loop spans 15 amino acids. The CDR3 DNA is TGTGCCAGCAGCTTAGTTCTGGCCGCGGGAGGGACCCAGTACTTC. Protein sequence: CASSLVLAAGGTQYF.

This chain joins TRBV5-5 and TRBJ2-1; 9 bases line up with TRBD2. CDR3 length: 16 residues. Trimming at V came to 4 bases and at J to 8 bases, leaving 13 bases not matched to a gene. Looked up from germline, CDR1 is SGHKS and CDR2 is YYEKEE (reference sequence). CDR3 region: CASSRGTSTLGDEQFF. The CDR3 region has the DNA TGTGCCAGCAGCAGAGGGACTAGCACCCTGGGCGATGAGCAGTTCTTC.

This rearrangement joins TRBV20-1 to TRBJ2-6, with D possibly being TRBD1 (6 bases). Germline-derived CDR1 and CDR2 are DFQATT and SNEGSKA (reference sequence). Trimming pared 2 bases from V and 2 bases from J, leaving 13 bases between. This CDR3 region has 16 residues. Written as DNA, the CDR3 is TGCAGTGCTAGAAAAGGGCAGGGGACTGGGGCCAACGTCCTGACTTTC. Translation: CSARKGQGTGANVLTF.

This clonotype was counted a few times. The chain is built from TRBV5-1 and TRBJ2-7; D is uncertain. Germline lookup yields CDR1 SGHRS and CDR2 YFSETQ. The CDR3 spans 14 residues. V lost 3 bases and J 5 bases, leaving 15 bases between the germline ends. This CDR3 reads CASSSGPRTHEQYF. Written as DNA, the CDR3 is TGCGCCAGCAGCTCCGGGCCCCGAACCCACGAGCAGTACTTC.

The genes are TRBV29-1 and TRBJ2-1; 9 bases fit TRBD2. Per the germline V gene, CDR1 is SQVTM and CDR2 is ANQGSEA. This CDR3 is built from 15 residues. V was clipped by 6 bases and J by 10 bases; unmatched bases: 16. The CDR3: CSVTISGGTNLEQFF. CDR3 nucleotide sequence: TGCAGCGTGACGATTAGCGGGGGCACGAACTTGGAGCAGTTCTTC.

A few counts support this clonotype. The V call is TRBV20-1, the J call TRBJ2-1, with 11 bases identical to TRBD2. Germline lookup yields CDR1 DFQATT and CDR2 SNEGSKA (reference sequence). The CDR3 is made up of 18 amino acids. J was trimmed by 6 bases and V by 6 bases; bases with no gene match: 19. The CDR3 nucleotides are TGCAGTGCCCCCCATGGGCGGTCTAGCGGGGGGCCCCTCAATGAGCAGTTCTTC. Translating it yields CSAPHGRSSGGPLNEQFF.

This clonotype was detected a few times. V usage is TRBV7-8 and J usage is TRBJ2-4; 10 bases agree with TRBD2. Germline-derived CDR1 and CDR2 are SGHVS and FQNEAQ. CDR3 length: 20 amino acids. Trimming at V came to 1 base and at J to 0 bases, leaving 12 bases not matched to a gene. CDR3 bases: TGTGCCAGCAGCTTAGAAGTAGCGGGGGGTACCTTATTAGCCAAAAACATTCAGTACTTC. Translation gives CASSLEVAGGTLLAKNIQYF.

The V gene is TRBV24-1, the J gene TRBJ2-3; D not certain. Germline-derived CDR1 and CDR2 are KGHDR and SFDVKD. V lost 4 bases, J lost 0 bases, and 16 bases lay in between. CDR3 size: 17 residues. The chain's CDR3 is CATSDPSGARSTDTQYF. The CDR3 nucleotides are TGTGCCACCAGTGACCCCTCAGGAGCGAGAAGCACAGATACGCAGTATTTT.

This clonotype occurred a few times. This sequence joins TRBV7-9 and TRBJ2-1, with D perhaps being TRBD1 or TRBD2 (6 bases each). CDR1 and CDR2 (germline): SEHNR, FQNEAQ (reference sequence). The CDR3 is 16 amino acids. Trimming removed 5 bases from V and 1 base from J, with 15 bases in between. CDR3 residues: CASSDFKGGSYNEQFF. The CDR3 region has the DNA TGTGCCAGCAGCGACTTTAAGGGGGGTTCCTACAATGAGCAGTTCTTC.

This clonotype was counted at least ten times. The CDR3 coding sequence is TGCGCCAGCAGCGTCACAGGGTGGAACACAGATACGCAGTATTTT. Encoded protein: CASSVTGWNTDTQYF. This chain uses TRBV5-1 with TRBJ2-3, with D possibly being TRBD1 (6 bases). Trimming took off 4 bases at V and 2 bases at J, with 14 bases between the two ends. Germline V gives CDR1 SGHRS, CDR2 YFSETQ. CDR3 length equals 15 residues.

This clonotype has a handful of counts. This chain connects TRBV5-1 to TRBJ1-2; TRBD1 might be the D (6 bases). The V end lost 1 base, the J end lost 8 bases, and 18 bases lay between the germline ends. Germline V gene data show CDR1 as SGHRS and CDR2 as YFSETQ. The length of the CDR3 is 15 residues. CDR3 loop: CASSLTGKSRGGYTF. The CDR3 DNA sequence: TGCGCCAGCAGCTTGACAGGGAAATCTCGGGGGGGCTACACCTTC. Complete variable domain (other parts from reference TRBV5-1 and TRBJ1-2): KAGVTQTPRYLIKTRGQQVTLSCSPISGHRSVSWYQQTPGQGLQFLFEYFSETQRNKGNFPGRFSGRQFSNSRSEMNVSTLELGDSALYLCASSLTGKSRGGYTFGSGTRLTVV.

V and J are TRBV12-3 or TRBV12-4 and TRBJ2-2; TRBD1 is a possible D gene (6 bases). The CDR3 consists of 16 residues. The germline V and J ends were trimmed by 11 bases and 2 bases, with 21 bases remaining between them. CDR3 nucleotides: TGTGCCGCTATGGTATGGGGGCTCTTAAACACCGGGGAGCTGTTTTTT. This gives the protein CAAMVWGLLNTGELFF.

This clonotype showed up just a few times. J is TRBJ2-1 and V is TRBV7-8; weak D call: TRBD2 (6 bases). In germline, CDR1 is SGHVS, CDR2 FQNEAQ. The germline V and J ends were trimmed by 5 bases and 7 bases, with 15 bases remaining between them. CDR3 length equals 14 residues. The CDR3 loop reads CASSPRRDFNEQFF. In nucleotides, the CDR3 is TGTGCCAGCAGCCCGCGCCGGGACTTTAATGAGCAGTTCTTC.

This clonotype has just a few counts. The gene calls are TRBV12-3 or TRBV12-4 and TRBJ2-5; perhaps TRBD1 as D (6 bases). This CDR3 has 13 amino acids. V was shortened by 6 bases and J by 4 bases, with 12 bases between the two germline ends. CDR3 sequence: CASRYGQRETQYF. As DNA, the CDR3 is TGTGCCAGCAGGTACGGACAGCGAGAGACCCAGTACTTC.

This clonotype came up a few times. The rearrangement uses TRBV12-3 or TRBV12-4 and TRBJ2-2; D gene uncertain. V dropped 2 bases and J dropped 0 bases, with 10 bases sitting between them. The CDR3 has 16 amino acids. In DNA form, the CDR3 reads TGTGCCAGCAGTTTAAGTCTCGGCCCGAACACCGGGGAGCTGTTTTTT. Amino acid sequence: CASSLSLGPNTGELFF.

The sample holds a few counts of this clonotype. One junction end disagrees with the germline gene, perhaps due to a read error. This chain links TRBV7-7 with TRBJ2-1; 12 positions match TRBD2. CDR1 is SSHAT and CDR2 is FNYEAQ in the germline V gene (reference sequence). This CDR3 spans 15 amino acids. The CDR3 loop is CASSSTSGRWNEQFF. The CDR3 bases are TGTGCTAGCAGCTCAACTAGCGGGAGGTGGAATGAGCAGTTCTTC.

This chain uses TRBV2 with TRBJ2-5, with TRBD2 identical over 8 bases. The ends lost 7 bases at V and 3 bases at J; junction bases unmatched: 7. This CDR3 contains 14 residues. Germline V lookup: CDR1 SNHLY, CDR2 FYNNEI. CDR3 bases: TGTGCCAGCAAAATTGGACTAGCAGAAGAGACCCAGTACTTC. It codes for CASKIGLAEETQYF.

The V gene is TRBV5-1, the J gene TRBJ1-1; tentative D call: TRBD1 (5 bases). With 8 bases removed from V and 5 bases from J, the gap between germline ends came to 19 bases. Germline-derived CDR1 and CDR2 are SGHRS and YFSETQ. This CDR3 region has 14 residues. The CDR3 is CARSRDGWWTEAFF. The CDR3 nucleotides read TGCGCCAGAAGCAGGGATGGTTGGTGGACTGAAGCTTTCTTT.

This clonotype came up once. The V and J genes are TRBV24-1 and TRBJ2-1; D unclear. Trimming removed 5 bases from V and 8 bases from J, with 15 bases in between. The CDR3 loop spans 14 amino acids. Germline CDR1 reads KGHDR; CDR2 reads SFDVKD. The CDR3 bases are TGTGCCACCAGTGTTCGCCTTGGGGAAGATGAGCAGTTCTTC. Its translation is CATSVRLGEDEQFF.

The chain links TRBV2 to TRBJ2-3, with 10 bases identical to TRBD2. With V trimmed by 3 bases and J by 4 bases, 13 bases remained unmatched. This CDR3 region has 18 residues. Per germline, CDR1 SNHLY and CDR2 FYNNEI. CDR3 residues: CASSERRASGSRADTQYF. DNA of the CDR3: TGTGCCAGCAGTGAGAGGAGGGCTAGCGGGAGTAGAGCAGATACGCAGTATTTT.